These 32 T cell receptor beta chains originate from one sample sequenced in a study of shared clonotypes between healthy human individuals. Data came from immunoSEQ multiplex PCR; TCRdb stores just in-frame clones and leaves some out. Here the sample spans about 2,500,000 clones, approximately 92% being singletons. The sequenced sample was naive CD4+ T cells sorted from blood. Specified subset: CD45RA+ positively selected. Receptors originate from a man between 18 and 35 years old in good health.

This rearrangement joins TRBV19 to TRBJ1-4, with D maybe TRBD1 (5 bases). The CDR3 has 14 amino acids. V lost 10 bases, J lost 0 bases, and 12 bases lay in between. Per the germline V gene, CDR1 is LNHDA and CDR2 is SQIVND (reference sequence). For the CDR3, the DNA is TGTGCCACCCCTCCGACAGCAACTAATGAAAAACTGTTTTTT. Its translation is CATPPTATNEKLFF.

This clone was detected once. The V gene is TRBV4-1, the J gene TRBJ1-5; D may be TRBD1 (5 bases). CDR3 length: 18 amino acids. V was shortened by 4 bases and J by 0 bases, with 19 bases between the two germline ends. CDR1 and CDR2 (germline): MGHRA, YSYEKL. CDR3 loop: CASSPHVGDLGSNQPQHF. Here the CDR3 DNA reads TGCGCCAGCAGCCCCCATGTTGGGGACTTGGGTAGCAATCAGCCCCAGCATTTT.

The CDR3 DNA follows: TGCAGCGTGGCAACAGGGCCCACAGATACGCAGTATTTT. Protein sequence: CSVATGPTDTQYF. The V and J genes are TRBV29-1 and TRBJ2-3; a possible D gene is TRBD1 (6 bases). There are 13 residues in the CDR3. Germline V gene sequence: CDR1 SQVTM, CDR2 ANQGSEA. V shed 6 bases and J shed 2 bases, with 12 bases lying between them.

This chain uses TRBV11-2 with TRBJ1-6, with D maybe TRBD1 (5 bases). The CDR3 has 14 residues. CDR1 and CDR2 from the germline V gene are SGHAT and FQNNGV. Trimming shortened V by 1 base and J by 9 bases, and 10 bases separated the two germline ends. The CDR3 nucleotides read TGTGCCAGCAGCTTAGGGGACCGTAGTTCACCCCTCCACTTT. Protein product: CASSLGDRSSPLHF.

This chain connects TRBV10-3 to TRBJ2-1; D perhaps matches TRBD1 (5 bases). Germline lookup yields CDR1 ENHRY and CDR2 SYGVKD. V lost 6 bases to trimming and J lost 4 bases, with 10 bases between them. The CDR3 sequence is 13 residues long. The CDR3 region is CAISRREYNEQFF. CDR3 nucleotide sequence: TGTGCCATCAGCCGCAGGGAATACAATGAGCAGTTCTTC.

As DNA, the CDR3 is TGCGCCAGCAGCTTGGATGGTCTCTTAGTGTCGTACACCGGGGAGCTGTTTTTT. Protein sequence: CASSLDGLLVSYTGELFF. This chain joins TRBV5-1 and TRBJ2-2; D remains unclear. The germline gives CDR1 SGHRS, CDR2 YFSETQ. V lost 0 bases and J lost 3, with 18 bases in between. The CDR3 has 18 amino acids.

This clone showed up just once. The chain combines TRBV27 with TRBJ1-6; possibly TRBD1 for D (6 bases). The CDR3 extends over 15 amino acids. Germline V gene sequence: CDR1 MNHEY, CDR2 SMNVEV (reference sequence). Trimming took off 0 bases at V and 9 bases at J, with 12 bases between the two ends. For the CDR3, the DNA is TGTGCCAGCAGTTTATCCCGGCAGGGGACTTCACCCCTCCACTTT. It translates to CASSLSRQGTSPLHF.

The V gene is TRBV5-1, the J gene TRBJ2-3; D remains unclear. Trimming took off 2 bases at V and 0 bases at J, with 13 bases between the two ends. The CDR3 spans 16 residues. CDR1 SGHRS and CDR2 YFSETQ come from the germline V gene. This chain's CDR3 is CASSFSPGSSTDTQYF. The CDR3 DNA reads as TGCGCCAGCAGCTTTTCACCCGGATCTAGCACAGATACGCAGTATTTT.

The rearrangement joins TRBV28 to TRBJ2-7; TRBD1 matches 9 bases. V shed 8 bases and J 3 bases; nucleotides not matched to a gene: 5. CDR1 MDHEN and CDR2 SYDVKM come from the germline V gene. The CDR3 is 13 residues long. CDR3 sequence reads: CASLRQGDYEQYF. CDR3 nucleotide sequence: TGTGCCAGCTTAAGACAGGGGGACTACGAGCAGTACTTC.

The rearrangement links TRBV7-2 to TRBJ1-3, with D maybe TRBD1 (6 bases). Germline loops: CDR1 SGHTA, CDR2 FQGNSA. V lost 5 bases and J 3 bases, leaving 8 bases between the germline ends. This CDR3 is 13 amino acids long. Here the CDR3 DNA reads TGTGCCAGCAGCCACAGGGTTGGAAACACCATATATTTT. Translation: CASSHRVGNTIYF.

V gene TRBV5-1 combines with J gene TRBJ2-3, with TRBD1 matching over 7 bases. The J segment lost 1 base and the V segment lost 5 bases, leaving 7 bases of the junction unmatched. CDR3 length: 15 residues. CDR1 is SGHRS, CDR2 YFSETQ, per germline. CDR3 sequence: CASRRGGLGTDTQYF. In DNA, the CDR3 is TGCGCCAGCAGACGAGGGGGCCTCGGCACAGATACGCAGTATTTT.

For this clone: At the DNA level, this CDR3 is encoded by other sequences in the same sample as well. The chain has TRBV27 and TRBJ2-5; D gene unclear. The CDR3 totals 11 residues. The germline V gene encodes CDR1 MNHEY and CDR2 SMNVEV (reference sequence). Deletions cut 3 bases from V and 5 bases from J, with 4 bases between. As DNA, the CDR3 is TGTGCCAGCAGTTTGGGCGAGACCCAGTACTTC. It specifies CASSLGETQYF.

The chain uses TRBV10-2 and TRBJ2-7, with D possibly TRBD2 on 6 matching bases. Germline V CDR1 and CDR2: WSHSY, SAAADI. V was pared by 6 bases and J by 0 bases, with 27 bases between. CDR3 length: 19 residues. CDR3 amino acids: CASSSFRSGRSSASYEQYF. The CDR3 region has the DNA TGCGCCAGCAGCTCTTTCAGATCCGGGAGATCATCAGCCTCCTACGAGCAGTACTTC.

As regards this clone: This specimen includes other DNA sequences encoding the same CDR3. The chain combines TRBV18 with TRBJ2-5; D not resolved. The germline V and J ends were trimmed by 6 bases and 4 bases, with 9 bases remaining between them. Germline V CDR1 and CDR2: KGHSH, LQKENI. CDR3 length: 12 residues. The CDR3 bases are TGTGCCAGCTCTCCTTCCGGAGAGACCCAGTACTTC. It specifies CASSPSGETQYF.

J is TRBJ1-5 and V is TRBV25-1, with 7 bases matching TRBD1. The germline V gene encodes CDR1 MGHDK and CDR2 SYGVNS. This CDR3 has 15 residues. The ends lost 7 bases at V and 1 base at J; junction bases unmatched: 7. The CDR3 reads CASTPTGVSNQPQHF. The CDR3 nucleotides read TGTGCCAGCACCCCCACAGGGGTCAGCAATCAGCCCCAGCATTTT.

The chain combines TRBV25-1 with TRBJ2-1; D gene ambiguous. This CDR3 is 14 amino acids long. V was clipped by 3 bases and J by 3 bases, with 9 bases between them. CDR1 is MGHDK, CDR2 SYGVNS, per germline. The DNA for the CDR3 is TGTGCCAGCAGTGAGCAGAGAAACTACAATGAGCAGTTCTTC. This encodes CASSEQRNYNEQFF.

As for this clone: At the DNA level, this CDR3 is encoded by other sequences in the same sample as well. V usage is TRBV5-1 and J usage is TRBJ2-3; 8 bases agree with TRBD2. The V segment lost 4 bases and the J segment 4 bases; nucleotides outside the gene matches: 5. The CDR3 length is 14 residues. Looked up from germline, CDR1 is SGHRS and CDR2 is YFSETQ. The CDR3, as DNA: TGCGCCAGCAGCGAAGGACTAGCTGCAGATACGCAGTATTTT. Amino acids: CASSEGLAADTQYF.

Points on this clone: Other DNA sequences from this sample encode an identical CDR3 as well. The chain has TRBV30 and TRBJ1-1; D unresolved. The CDR3 is 12 residues long. The V gene lost 3 bases and the J gene lost 0 bases, with 5 bases spanning the gap. Germline V gene data show CDR1 as GTSNPN and CDR2 as SVGIG (reference sequence). The chain's CDR3 is CAWRQLNTEAFF. CDR3 nucleotides: TGTGCCTGGAGACAGTTGAACACTGAAGCTTTCTTT. The full variable domain, rest sourced from reference TRBV30 and TRBJ1-1, is SQTIHQWPATLVQPVGSPLSLECTVEGTSNPNLYWYRQAAGRGLQLLFYSVGIGQISSEVPQNLSASRPQDRQFILSSKKLLLSDSGFYLCAWRQLNTEAFFGQGTRLTVV.

This chain joins TRBV12-1 and TRBJ2-1. TRBV12-1 counts as a pseudogene. This CDR3 is built from 15 residues. The CDR3 protein is CASSFAPAPYNEQFF. The DNA of the CDR3 is TGTGCCAGCAGCTTTGCCCCGGCCCCCTACAATGAGCAGTTCTTC.

The chain joins TRBV6-1 to TRBJ2-3; D is perhaps TRBD2 (5 bases). The V end lost 8 bases, the J end lost 2 bases, and 11 bases lay between the germline ends. The CDR3 spans 13 residues. The germline CDR1 and CDR2 sequences are MNHNS and SASEGT. CDR3 nucleotides: TGTGCCAGCCTTTCGGGGTTCACAGATACGCAGTATTTT. Protein sequence: CASLSGFTDTQYF.

The chain links TRBV10-3 to TRBJ2-2; possible D gene TRBD2, 7 bases. The CDR3 totals 16 residues. Looked up from germline, CDR1 is ENHRY and CDR2 is SYGVKD. Deletions cut 0 bases from V and 3 bases from J, with 11 bases between. DNA for the CDR3: TGTGCCATCAGTGAGTCGAAGGGGGGGTACACCGGGGAGCTGTTTTTT. Its translation is CAISESKGGYTGELFF.

The V gene is TRBV19, the J gene TRBJ1-5; 10 bases are shared with TRBD1. Germline V lookup: CDR1 LNHDA, CDR2 SQIVND (reference sequence). V lost 8 bases and J lost 4; bases outside the gene matches: 17. The CDR3 contains 18 residues. CDR3 amino acids: CASGNGQGVRGRNQPQHF. CDR3 nucleotides: TGTGCCAGTGGGAACGGACAGGGGGTAAGAGGCAGGAATCAGCCCCAGCATTTT.

The V and J genes are TRBV19 and TRBJ2-3; tentative D call: TRBD2 (6 bases). This CDR3 is built from 16 residues. Per the germline V gene, CDR1 is LNHDA and CDR2 is SQIVND (reference sequence). The ends were cut back, 0 bases at V and 4 bases at J, with 14 bases in the middle. CDR3 protein: CASSIDRTGASDTQYF. CDR3 sequence (DNA): TGTGCCAGTAGTATAGATCGGACGGGAGCCTCAGATACGCAGTATTTT.

This chain uses TRBV5-1 with TRBJ2-2; TRBD2 agrees at 10 bases. This CDR3 is built from 16 residues. J gave up 7 bases and V 0 bases, and 6 bases lay outside the gene matches. Germline assignment: CDR1 SGHRS and CDR2 YFSETQ. The CDR3 region is CASSLATSGVNGELFF. The CDR3 region has the DNA TGCGCCAGCAGCTTGGCCACTAGCGGGGTAAACGGGGAGCTGTTTTTT.

In regard to this clone: Other DNA sequences of this sample code for an identical CDR3. The genes are TRBV5-1 and TRBJ2-3; TRBD2 matches 16 bases. Germline V gene lookup returns CDR1 SGHRS and CDR2 YFSETQ. The CDR3 totals 17 residues. V shed 3 bases, J shed 3 bases, and the junction held 4 bases outside the gene matches. The CDR3 nucleotides are TGCGCCAGCAGCTCGGGACTAGCGGGGGGGCCGACAGATACGCAGTATTTT. This codes for CASSSGLAGGPTDTQYF. Full variable domain (missing parts from reference TRBV5-1 and TRBJ2-3): KAGVTQTPRYLIKTRGQQVTLSCSPISGHRSVSWYQQTPGQGLQFLFEYFSETQRNKGNFPGRFSGRQFSNSRSEMNVSTLELGDSALYLCASSSGLAGGPTDTQYFGPGTRLTVL.

The chain carries TRBV10-2 and TRBJ2-7, with 13 nucleotides matching TRBD2. Germline CDR1 WSHSY, CDR2 SAAADI. This CDR3 is 15 amino acids long. V dropped 1 base and J dropped 12; count of bases not matched to a gene: 9. The CDR3 DNA reads TGCGCCAGCAGTGAGTGGAAGACTAGCGGGGGGCCTGCGTACTTC. Protein sequence: CASSEWKTSGGPAYF.

This rearrangement joins TRBV6-6 to TRBJ2-7; 8 nucleotides match TRBD1. The length of the CDR3 is 13 residues. From germline, CDR1 is MNHNY and CDR2 SVGAGI (reference sequence). Trimming removed 6 bases from V and 4 bases from J; junction bases left unmatched: 5. This CDR3 is CASRTGERYEQYF. In DNA form, the CDR3 reads TGTGCCAGCAGGACAGGGGAGCGTTACGAGCAGTACTTC.

The V call is TRBV7-9, the J call TRBJ2-2; D might be TRBD1 or TRBD2, each matching 5 bases. Germline lookup yields CDR1 SEHNR and CDR2 FQNEAQ (reference sequence). Trimming removed 3 bases at V and 9 bases at J, with 14 bases between. There are 14 residues in the CDR3. CDR3 sequence (DNA): TGTGCCAGCAGCTTCCCGGGACCGCTTAGGGAGCTGTTTTTT. This gives the protein CASSFPGPLRELFF.

The gene calls are TRBV19 and TRBJ1-6; 9 positions agree with TRBD1. Trimming removed 7 bases from V and 7 bases from J; junction bases left unmatched: 11. The CDR3 sequence is 16 residues long. Germline CDR1 and CDR2: LNHDA and SQIVND (reference sequence). CDR3 residues: CASKKLPGTGNSPLHF. The DNA of the CDR3 is TGTGCCAGTAAGAAACTTCCCGGGACAGGGAATTCACCCCTCCACTTT.

CDR3 region: CASRETGYNSPLHF. As DNA, the CDR3 is TGTGCCAGCAGAGAGACAGGGTATAATTCACCCCTCCACTTT. The chain carries TRBV6-5 and TRBJ1-6; 7 nucleotides align to TRBD1. Trimming at V came to 6 bases and at J to 4 bases, leaving 3 bases not matched to a gene. Germline CDR1 and CDR2: MNHEY and SVGAGI. The CDR3 is 14 amino acids.

Points on this clone: The sample carries other DNA sequences with the same CDR3. The genes are TRBV30 and TRBJ1-2; TRBD1 aligns across 11 bases. The V gene's germline CDR1 is GTSNPN and CDR2 SVGIG (reference sequence). The CDR3 sequence is 14 residues long. V shed 3 bases, J shed 4 bases, and the junction held 4 bases outside the gene matches. CDR3 protein: CAWSSGTGGYGYTF. The CDR3, as DNA: TGTGCCTGGAGCTCCGGGACAGGGGGCTATGGCTACACCTTC.

The rearrangement joins TRBV7-2 to TRBJ1-5; the match to TRBD1 covers 7 bases. The ends lost 10 bases at V and 0 bases at J; junction bases unmatched: 15. The CDR3 has 17 residues. Germline values: CDR1 SGHTA, CDR2 FQGNSA. The CDR3 DNA is TGTGCCACCAGTCAGGTGGACAGGTGGGATAGCAATCAGCCCCAGCATTTT. Translated, it gives CATSQVDRWDSNQPQHF.